This TCR beta chain was retrieved from a study of spatial heterogeneity in lung cancer (dated by TCRdb to 2018 to 2020). Background for the entire study: Beta-chain transcripts were consistently detected in greater numbers than alpha-chain transcripts, which likely reflected higher beta-chain transcript abundance. In the raw uncorrected reads, each unique combination of TCR and UMI appeared more than ten times on average. In non-small cell lung cancer, the study made a quantitative comparison of TCR alpha and beta repertoires among multiple tumor regions, matched nontumor lung and blood. TCR repertoire features were related to nonsynonymous mutation counts determined by whole-exome sequencing of tumor tissue. Both alpha and beta chains were TCR-sequenced in 220 or so tumor regions, around 64 matched nontumor lung samples and roughly 50 PBMC samples obtained at surgery. Broad study findings and their caveats: Ubiquitous expanded tumor TCRs were found in blood more often at tumor resection than at routine follow-up. Additional single-cell paired TCR alpha and beta sequencing was considered necessary to confirm, at a functional level, the hypothesis that regional TCRs recognize regional mutations.

The library was built by means of 5' RACE. The listed sequencing device is NextSeq 500. In the TCR library protocol, a unique molecular identifier was attached to each TCR cDNA molecule so that PCR and sequencing errors could be corrected. Processing in the source paper ran as follows. Decombinator tools were used for TCR identification, UMI-based error correction and CDR3 extraction. Expanded TCRs were defined as those above a frequency of 2 per 1,000, corresponding to the top 1% of the tumor frequency distribution. Renyi diversity was computed with the R vegan package after each repertoire had been subsampled 100 times to 5,000 TCRs. To build CDR3 similarity networks, amino acid triplet string-kernel similarity was used, and CDR3s were connected when their pairwise similarity was above 0.82. The public reads were reanalyzed by TCRdb: fastp trimming at Q25, MiXCR alignment, in-frame beta chains only. Rows with a matching CDR3 protein are joined into one entry that keeps the most common DNA and genes. These V and J calls originate from TCRdb's pipeline instead of the authors' own analysis. A total of tens of thousands of distinct CDR3 sequences appear in this sample, 12% of them only once. The ten biggest clones cover approximately 39% of the sample.

CDR1 and CDR2 (ENHRY, SYGVKD) derive from the germline V gene. Inclusive of the bounding cysteine and phenylalanine, the CDR3 is 13 residues long. Solely the CDR3 DNA is kept, with 39 bases framed from the first base. On this clonotype: Its antigen is unknown. The germline gene is not matched at one end of the junction; a read error may be the cause.

This specimen's time point label, interpreted: sample taken at primary tumor resection. TCR sequencing used whole RNA extracted from tumor and nontumor lung tissue, or from cryopreserved PBMC samples, without cell sorting. Donors were over 60 patients with early-stage, untreated non-small cell lung cancer from the lung TRACERx cohort. Patients were selected for TCR sequencing only if sufficient RNA was available from at least two tumor regions. The sequencing used PBMCs, collected at surgery. The V gene is TRBV10-3 and the J gene is TRBJ1-3; 9 central nucleotides agree with TRBD1. The receptor was isolated from a male donor with early-stage non-small cell lung cancer. The DNA reads TGTGCCATCAGTACAGGGGGCCGAAACACCCTATATTTT. This is translated as CAISTGGRNTLYF.